This T cell receptor beta chain stems from a study of STAT5B mutations in CD4+ large granular lymphocyte leukemia. Produced via immunoSEQ multiplex PCR; TCRdb's table is partial and in-frame only. Of tens of thousands of clones listed, 65% to 90% were seen once; the top ten hold less than 1.5%. The origin of this receptor is a human donor in good health. The sequenced sample was CD4+ T cells from blood buffy coats.

The CDR3 coding sequence is TGCGCCAGCAGCTTCACGGGAGGGGAAAAACTGTTTTTT. Translating gives CASSFTGGEKLFF. This rearrangement joins TRBV5-1 to TRBJ1-4; unclear D gene. This CDR3 contains 13 residues. CDR1 is SGHRS and CDR2 is YFSETQ in the germline V gene. The V end lost 2 bases, the J end lost 8 bases, and 10 bases lay between the germline ends.